This TCR beta chain was retrieved from a study of human T cells and chemical hapten exposure. Study summary: There were per-sample TCR yield variations, arising mainly from small pooled library volume differences.

This clonotype was detected a few times. The time point here: patch test 1, 2 weeks after DPC sensitization. Indicated treatment: therapeutic diphenylcyclopropenone sensitization with weekly scalp DPC. MiXCR, applied by TCRdb to the RACE reads, yields one record per CDR3 protein. The sample yields 95,000 or so distinct CDR3 sequences, over 9.5% seen once. This CDR3 spans 12 amino acids. V was pared by 7 bases and J by 4 bases, with 14 bases between. Germline V gene lookup returns CDR1 SQVTM and CDR2 ANQGSEA. This clonotype was obtained from a man between 40 and 49 years old with alopecia areata. Some clones in this sample may be carry-over from other donors' samples. The chain combines TRBV29-1 with TRBJ2-7, with D maybe TRBD2 (5 bases). The sequenced sample was whole blood, obtained in connection with sensitization to the hapten diphenylcyclopropenone (DPC). This CDR3 is CSACGSGYEQYF. In nucleotides, the CDR3 is TGCAGCGCCTGTGGAAGCGGTTACGAGCAGTACTTC.